The 7 T cell receptor beta chains below come from one sample, sequenced in a study of beta chain features in type 1 diabetes. The entirety of the isolated RNA underwent reverse transcription, so expressed TCRB transcripts were sequenced. Only in-frame clones appear in the TCRdb table, and some are missing; sequencing was by immunoSEQ multiplex PCR. The repertoire holds around 200,000 clones, with about 13% as singletons. The source material was central memory CD4+ T cells from blood. The receptors were gathered from a woman under 30 in good health.

This clone came up a few times. The V gene is TRBV15, the J gene TRBJ2-1; D possibly corresponds to TRBD2 (6 bases). V lost 1 base and J lost 14, with 18 bases in between. CDR1 and CDR2 (germline): LNHNV, YYDKDF (reference sequence). The CDR3 is 14 amino acids. DNA of the CDR3: TGTGCCACCAGCAGAGCCGCAGCGGGCTTCCAAGAGTTCTTC. Amino acids: CATSRAAAGFQEFF. The whole variable domain, filled in from reference TRBV15 and TRBJ2-1, reads DAMVIQNPRYQVTQFGKPVTLSCSQTLNHNVMYWYQQKSSQAPKLLFHYYDKDFNNEADTPDNFQSRRPNTSFCFLDIRSPGLGDTAMYLCATSRAAAGFQEFFGPGTRLTVL.

This clone was observed a few times. This sequence joins TRBV14 and TRBJ2-6, with D unclear. This CDR3 has 16 residues. Germline V gene data show CDR1 as SGHDN and CDR2 as FVKESK. Trimming took off 1 base at V and 0 bases at J, with 7 bases between the two ends. The CDR3 DNA follows: TGTGCCAGCAGCCAAGGCAGTTACTCTGGGGCCAACGTCCTGACTTTC. Protein product: CASSQGSYSGANVLTF.

This clone was picked up a small number of times. This rearrangement joins TRBV30 to TRBJ2-1, with D perhaps matching TRBD2 (5 bases). Germline V gene data show CDR1 as GTSNPN and CDR2 as SVGIG (reference sequence). This CDR3 has 14 residues. Trimming cost V 0 bases and J 1 base, with 7 bases left between them. The CDR3 loop reads CAWSVGVSYNEQFF. Here the CDR3 DNA reads TGTGCCTGGAGTGTCGGGGTATCCTACAATGAGCAGTTCTTC.

Only a few counts were recorded for this clone. The chain combines TRBV5-4 with TRBJ2-1; 12 bases align to TRBD2. This CDR3 has 14 residues. In germline, CDR1 is SGHNT, CDR2 YYREEE (reference sequence). V shed 6 bases, J shed 7 bases, and the junction held 5 bases outside the gene matches. CDR3 nucleotide sequence: TGTGCCAGCATTGATGGACTAGCGGGGAATGAGCAGTTCTTC. Encoded protein: CASIDGLAGNEQFF. Full variable domain (remainder filled in from reference TRBV5-4 and TRBJ2-1): ETGVTQSPTHLIKTRGQQVTLRCSSQSGHNTVSWYQQALGQGPQFIFQYYREEENGRGNFPPRFSGLQFPNYSSELNVNALELDDSALYLCASIDGLAGNEQFFGPGTRLTVL.

The chain employs TRBV14 and TRBJ1-1, with 7 nucleotides matching TRBD1. Germline lookup yields CDR1 SGHDN and CDR2 FVKESK. The V gene end was trimmed by 6 bases and the J gene end by 7 bases; junction bases not matched to a gene: 8. CDR3 length: 13 amino acids. The CDR3 reads CASSRGRTGEAFF. The CDR3 bases are TGTGCCAGCAGTCGAGGTCGGACAGGTGAAGCTTTCTTT.

J is TRBJ2-1 and V is TRBV5-1; 8 bases fit TRBD1. Per the germline V gene, CDR1 is SGHRS and CDR2 is YFSETQ. The CDR3 loop spans 14 amino acids. After removal of 4 bases from V and 4 bases from J, the junction contained 4 bases not matched to a gene. The CDR3 region is CASSRGQGYNEQFF. The DNA for the CDR3 is TGCGCCAGCAGCAGAGGACAGGGATACAATGAGCAGTTCTTC.

V gene TRBV28 combines with J gene TRBJ2-7, with 7 bases matching TRBD1. V shed 2 bases, J shed 4 bases, and the junction held 11 bases outside the gene matches. The CDR3 has 16 amino acids. Per the germline V gene, CDR1 is MDHEN and CDR2 is SYDVKM. The CDR3 reads CASSLAIGQAIYEQYF. CDR3 nucleotide sequence: TGTGCCAGCAGTTTAGCAATTGGACAGGCTATTTACGAGCAGTACTTC.